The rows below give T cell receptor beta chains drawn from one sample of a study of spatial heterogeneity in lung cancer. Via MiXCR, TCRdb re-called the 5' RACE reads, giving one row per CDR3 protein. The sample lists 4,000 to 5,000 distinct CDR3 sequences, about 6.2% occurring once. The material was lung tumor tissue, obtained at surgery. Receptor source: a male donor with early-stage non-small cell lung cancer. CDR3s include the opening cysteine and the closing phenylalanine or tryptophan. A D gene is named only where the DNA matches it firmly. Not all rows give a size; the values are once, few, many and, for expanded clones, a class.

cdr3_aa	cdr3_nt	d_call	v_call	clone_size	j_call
CASSAGGGEETQYF	TGTGCCAGCAGTGCAGGAGGAGGCGAGGAGACCCAGTACTTC	.	TRBV6-1	medium-sized	TRBJ2-5
CASSLSSSGGRNEQFF	TGTGCCAGCAGTTTATCCTCTAGCGGGGGACGAAATGAGCAGTTCTTC	TRBD2	TRBV28	many	TRBJ2-1
CASSYEGYSNQPQHF	TGTGCCAGCAGTTACGAGGGGTATAGCAATCAGCCCCAGCATTTT	.	TRBV6-6	.	TRBJ1-5
CSAPTYSGGGRDEQYF	TGCAGTGCTCCTACTTACTCTGGGGGGGGCCGCGACGAGCAGTACTTC	.	TRBV20-1	.	TRBJ2-7
CASSAGTESTDTQYF	TGTGCCAGCAGCGCAGGGACAGAAAGCACAGATACGCAGTATTTT	TRBD1	TRBV9	.	TRBJ2-3
CSVTSGTGGWGYTF	TGCAGCGTTACGTCCGGGACAGGGGGATGGGGCTACACCTTC	TRBD1	TRBV29-1	medium-sized	TRBJ1-2
CASSPPSGQISYEQYF	TGTGCCAGCTCACCACCGTCTGGACAGATTAGCTACGAGCAGTACTTC	.	TRBV18	.	TRBJ2-7
CASSLTGMNTEAFF	TGCGCCAGCAGCTTGACAGGGATGAACACTGAAGCTTTCTTT	.	TRBV5-1	.	TRBJ1-1
CASSLVESNSPLHF	TGTGCCAGCAGCTTAGTAGAGAGTAATTCACCCCTCCACTTT	.	TRBV7-2	few	TRBJ1-6
CSVFGLNQAFF	TGCAGCGTCTTCGGACTAAATCAAGCTTTCTTT	.	TRBV29-1	medium-sized	TRBJ1-1
CASSPNVVGGGAIEQFF	TGTGCCAGCAGCCCCAACGTCGTGGGCGGGGGGGCCATTGAGCAGTTCTTC	TRBD2	TRBV7-8	medium-sized	TRBJ2-1
CASSDSSGGADTGELFF	TGTGCCAGCAGTGACTCTAGCGGGGGGGCCGACACCGGGGAGCTGTTTTTT	TRBD2	TRBV6-4	many	TRBJ2-2
CASSPPMGQTYNEQFF	TGTGCCAGCTCACCACCTATGGGACAAACCTACAATGAGCAGTTCTTC	.	TRBV18	.	TRBJ2-1
CAISADLANRAFF	TGTGCCATCAGTGCTGACTTGGCAAATAGAGCTTTCTTT	.	TRBV10-3	medium-sized	TRBJ1-1
CASSLGQGSVHEQYF	TGTGCCAGCAGCTTAGGACAGGGATCGGTACACGAGCAGTACTTC	TRBD1	TRBV7-2	many	TRBJ2-7
CASSPKGRQNTEAFF	TGTGCCAGCAGCCCCAAGGGAAGACAGAACACTGAAGCTTTCTTT	.	TRBV7-9	medium-sized	TRBJ1-1
CASSVQGSGGDTQYF	TGTGCCAGCAGCGTTCAGGGTAGCGGGGGAGATACGCAGTATTTT	TRBD2	TRBV9	medium-sized	TRBJ2-3
CASSFPDTEAFF	TGTGCCAGCAGTTTCCCGGACACTGAAGCTTTCTTT	.	TRBV12-3/TRBV12-4	large	TRBJ1-1
CSARNTGDEQYF	TGCAGTGCTAGAAACACAGGGGACGAGCAGTACTTC	TRBD1	TRBV20-1	medium-sized	TRBJ2-7
CASSPGERYYGYNF	TGTGCCAGCAGCCCGGGGGAGAGATACTATGGCTACAACTTC	.	TRBV11-1	few	TRBJ1-2
CASSLGGMNTEAFF	TGCGCCAGCAGCTTGGGGGGAATGAACACTGAAGCTTTCTTT	.	TRBV5-1	medium-sized	TRBJ1-1
CASSLRALADEAFF	TGTGCCAGCAGCTTAAGGGCCCTCGCCGATGAAGCTTTCTTT	.	TRBV7-9	many	TRBJ1-1
CASSEWGSVDQPQHF	TGTGCCAGCAGCGAATGGGGGAGTGTGGATCAGCCCCAGCATTTT	.	TRBV9	medium-sized	TRBJ1-5
CSVRTGKNTGELFF	TGCAGCGTGCGGACAGGGAAGAACACCGGGGAGCTGTTTTTT	TRBD1	TRBV29-1	medium-sized	TRBJ2-2
CASSSSGDPNTEAFF	TGTGCCAGCAGTTCATCGGGGGACCCGAACACTGAAGCTTTCTTT	.	TRBV28	medium-sized	TRBJ1-1
CASRPRQGYYGYTF	TGTGCCAGCAGACCCCGACAGGGCTACTATGGCTACACCTTC	TRBD1	TRBV27	many	TRBJ1-2
CASSYMSTEAFF	TGTGCCAGCAGCTATATGTCCACTGAAGCTTTCTTT	.	TRBV5-4	medium-sized	TRBJ1-1
CASSEAVGLGGIPQYF	TGTGCCAGCAGTGAAGCCGTTGGGCTAGGAGGTATTCCGCAGTATTTT	.	TRBV6-1	.	TRBJ2-3
CASSPMTGAATNEKLFF	TGTGCCAGCTCACCTATGACGGGGGCCGCAACTAATGAAAAACTGTTTTTT	.	TRBV18	few	TRBJ1-4
CASNQQGVGTEAFF	TGCGCCAGCAACCAACAGGGGGTAGGTACTGAAGCTTTCTTT	TRBD1	TRBV10-2	few	TRBJ1-1
CASSLVNEQFF	TGTGCCAGCAGTTTAGTCAATGAGCAGTTCTTC	.	TRBV12-3/TRBV12-4	many	TRBJ2-1
CASSFQSGIYEQYF	TGCGCCAGCAGCTTCCAGTCAGGGATCTACGAGCAGTACTTC	.	TRBV5-1	.	TRBJ2-7
CSARRPERGLGNEQFF	TGCAGTGCTAGACGTCCCGAGAGGGGGCTCGGCAATGAGCAGTTCTTC	TRBD1	TRBV20-1	.	TRBJ2-1
CASSFLSEQYF	TGTGCCAGCAGCTTTTTAAGCGAGCAGTACTTC	.	TRBV11-2	.	TRBJ2-7
CAINPSGTSYEQYF	TGTGCCATCAACCCCTCCGGAACTTCCTACGAGCAGTACTTC	.	TRBV10-3	few	TRBJ2-7
CASSRGTTYNEQFF	TGTGCCAGCAGCCGGGGAACTACCTACAATGAGCAGTTCTTC	.	TRBV27	medium-sized	TRBJ2-1
CASSQGASLSSDTQYF	TGTGCCAGCAGCCAAGGGGCTAGCTTATCATCGGATACGCAGTATTTT	.	TRBV11-2	medium-sized	TRBJ2-3
CATSAYSNYGYTF	TGTGCCACCAGTGCATACAGCAACTATGGCTACACCTTC	.	TRBV24-1	medium-sized	TRBJ1-2
CASSEGGGELFF	TGCGCCAGCAGTGAGGGTGGCGGGGAGCTGTTTTTT	.	TRBV10-1	medium-sized	TRBJ2-2
CASSPTTGNYGYTF	TGTGCCAGCAGCCCAACGACAGGGAACTATGGCTACACCTTC	TRBD1	TRBV7-8	few	TRBJ1-2
CASSFRRGRGDTQYF	TGTGCCAGCAGCTTTCGCAGGGGGCGCGGAGATACGCAGTATTTT	TRBD1	TRBV5-8	.	TRBJ2-3
CASSLVFYRDSYYNEQFF	TGTGCCAGCAGCTTAGTTTTTTACCGGGACAGTTACTACAATGAGCAGTTCTTC	TRBD1	TRBV11-2	.	TRBJ2-1
CASGSTRTGANTEAFF	TGTGCTAGTGGTTCAACCCGGACAGGGGCGAACACTGAAGCTTTCTTT	TRBD1	TRBV12-5	many	TRBJ1-1
CSARSPSSTDTQYF	TGCAGTGCTAGGTCTCCTTCTAGCACAGATACGCAGTATTTT	.	TRBV20-1	medium-sized	TRBJ2-3
CASSKGTGPSWGYTF	TGTGCCAGCAGTAAGGGGACAGGCCCAAGTTGGGGCTACACCTTC	TRBD1	TRBV12-3/TRBV12-4	medium-sized	TRBJ1-2
CASSTFPQGPQHF	TGTGCCAGTAGTACCTTTCCGCAAGGACCCCAGCATTTT	.	TRBV19	medium-sized	TRBJ1-5
CASSYSRTGYEQFF	TGTGCCAGCAGTTACTCACGAACAGGGTATGAGCAGTTCTTC	.	TRBV6-5	medium-sized	TRBJ2-1
CASSLAGAREETQYF	TGTGCCAGCAGCTTAGCGGGGGCAAGGGAAGAGACCCAGTACTTC	.	TRBV7-6	few	TRBJ2-5
CASSTTSGAYEQYF	TGTGCCAGTAGTACGACTAGCGGGGCCTACGAGCAGTACTTC	TRBD2	TRBV19	medium-sized	TRBJ2-7
CASSINQWASTDTQYF	TGTGCCAGCTCAATCAATCAATGGGCTAGCACAGATACGCAGTATTTT	.	TRBV18	.	TRBJ2-3
CASSQAPGTTASYEQFF	TGCGCCAGCAGCCAAGCTCCAGGGACTACCGCTTCGTATGAGCAGTTCTTC	TRBD2	TRBV4-1	once	TRBJ2-1
CASSLGLSGNTIYF	TGTGCCAGCAGCTTAGGTCTCTCTGGAAACACCATATATTTT	.	TRBV7-2	.	TRBJ1-3
CPSSRRQGMDQPQHF	TGCCCCAGCAGCCGACGACAGGGAATGGATCAGCCCCAGCATTTT	TRBD1	TRBV4-1	medium-sized	TRBJ1-5
CASSLTPTSGGIQYF	TGTGCCAGCAGCTTAACCCCGACTAGCGGGGGAATTCAGTACTTC	TRBD2	TRBV11-2	many	TRBJ2-4
CASKVDRGLGDQPQHF	TGTGCCAGCAAAGTAGACAGGGGGCTGGGCGATCAGCCCCAGCATTTT	TRBD1	TRBV6-1	medium-sized	TRBJ1-5